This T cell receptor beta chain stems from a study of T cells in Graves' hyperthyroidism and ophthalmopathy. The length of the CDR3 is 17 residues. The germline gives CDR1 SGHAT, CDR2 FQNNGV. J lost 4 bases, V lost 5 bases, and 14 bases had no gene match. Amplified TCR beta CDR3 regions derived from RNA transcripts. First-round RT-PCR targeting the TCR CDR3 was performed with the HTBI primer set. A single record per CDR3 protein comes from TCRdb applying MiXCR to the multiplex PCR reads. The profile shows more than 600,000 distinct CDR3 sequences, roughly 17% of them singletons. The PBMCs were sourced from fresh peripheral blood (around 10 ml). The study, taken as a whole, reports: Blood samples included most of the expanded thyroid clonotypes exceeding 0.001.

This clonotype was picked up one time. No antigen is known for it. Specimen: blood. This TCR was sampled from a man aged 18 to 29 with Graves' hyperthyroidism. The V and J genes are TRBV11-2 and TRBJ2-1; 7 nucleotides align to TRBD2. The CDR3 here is CASSAGPLGREYNEQFF. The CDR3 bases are TGTGCCAGCAGCGCTGGCCCCCTCGGGCGGGAGTACAATGAGCAGTTCTTC.